Listed below are T cell receptor beta chains from one sample, sequenced in a study of cytomegalovirus exposure and HLA in healthy donors. Sequenced by immunoSEQ multiplex PCR; TCRdb stores in-frame clones only, minus some. This sample yields fewer than 120,000 clones, of which 89% are seen a single time; about 1.9% belongs to the top ten. Sequencing used PBMCs. The receptors originated from a young woman in good health and CMV-seronegative. Both conserved end residues are part of each CDR3. The D gene is left open where the match is weak. Clone size is not always given. Where it is, it says once, few, many or a class for expanded clones.

TRBJ2-1,TRBV6-6,NA,NA,CASSLDSYNEQFF,TGTGCCAGCAGTCTAGACTCGTACAATGAGCAGTTCTTC
TRBJ1-5,TRBV7-8,NA,NA,CASSLGAGGKSQPQHF,TGTGCCAGCAGCTTAGGGGCAGGAGGGAAAAGTCAGCCCCAGCATTTT
TRBJ1-1,TRBV30,NA,NA,CACKLTVNTEAFF,TGTGCCTGCAAACTGACAGTGAACACTGAAGCTTTCTTT
TRBJ2-7,TRBV6-1,TRBD1,NA,CASSAGTGGHEQYF,TGTGCCAGCAGTGCCGGGACAGGGGGCCACGAGCAGTACTTC
TRBJ2-1,TRBV5-4,NA,NA,CATHGTVYSGDEQFF,TGTGCCACGCATGGCACAGTTTATTCAGGGGATGAGCAGTTCTTC
TRBJ1-4,TRBV20-1,NA,NA,CSAGSNEKLFF,TGCAGTGCTGGTAGCAATGAAAAACTGTTTTTT
TRBJ2-1,TRBV30,TRBD1,NA,CAWSVLGTGRTYNEQFF,TGTGCCTGGAGTGTACTAGGGACAGGGCGGACCTACAATGAGCAGTTCTTC
TRBJ1-5,TRBV4-2,NA,NA,CASSQEGGNQPQHF,TGTGCCAGCAGCCAAGAGGGAGGGAATCAGCCCCAGCATTTT
TRBJ1-5,TRBV7-9,NA,NA,CASSLTGNQPQHF,TGTGCCAGCAGCTTAACCGGGAATCAGCCCCAGCATTTT
TRBJ1-1,TRBV4-1,TRBD1,NA,CASSQPTGEAFF,TGCGCCAGCAGCCAACCGACAGGGGAAGCTTTCTTT
TRBJ1-2,TRBV5-1,NA,NA,CASSLLGQSDGYTF,TGCGCCAGCAGCTTATTGGGGCAGTCGGATGGCTACACCTTC
TRBJ2-1,TRBV5-6,TRBD1,NA,CASSFISGTDYNEQFF,TGTGCCAGCAGCTTTATATCCGGGACAGACTACAATGAGCAGTTCTTC
TRBJ1-2,TRBV10-3,NA,NA,CAISEKGETNGYTF,TGTGCCATCAGTGAAAAGGGGGAGACGAATGGCTACACCTTC
TRBJ2-7,TRBV5-1,TRBD2,NA,CASSLAITRGEDPYEQYF,TGCGCCAGCAGCTTGGCCATAACTCGGGGGGAGGACCCCTACGAGCAGTACTTC
TRBJ1-4,TRBV28,NA,NA,CASRVGGRREKLFF,TGTGCCAGCCGGGTCGGGGGGCGGCGTGAAAAACTGTTTTTT
TRBJ1-2,TRBV7-2,TRBD1,NA,CASSAQGAGYGYTF,TGTGCCAGCAGCGCCCAGGGGGCGGGCTATGGCTACACCTTC
TRBJ2-5,TRBV5-1,NA,NA,CASSLEAGSYQETQYF,TGCGCCAGCAGCTTGGAGGCAGGATCGTACCAAGAGACCCAGTACTTC
TRBJ2-7,TRBV6-1,TRBD1,NA,CASFRDRLAYEQYF,TGTGCCAGTTTCCGGGACAGGCTCGCCTACGAGCAGTACTTC
TRBJ2-5,TRBV29-1,NA,NA,CSVVEPLAETQYF,TGCAGCGTTGTTGAACCCCTAGCAGAGACCCAGTACTTC
TRBJ1-2,TRBV4-2,NA,NA,CASSQGQRAGYGYTF,TGTGCCAGCAGCCAGGGTCAGCGGGCGGGCTATGGCTACACCTTC
TRBJ2-5,TRBV7-9,TRBD2,NA,CASSWGRVETQYF,TGTGCCAGCAGCTGGGGGAGGGTAGAGACCCAGTACTTC
TRBJ2-2,TRBV27,NA,NA,CASSTGIGELFF,TGTGCCAGCAGTACAGGCATCGGGGAGCTGTTTTTT
TRBJ1-1,TRBV27,NA,NA,CASSPWGFSEGAFF,TGTGCCAGCAGTCCTTGGGGTTTCTCAGAGGGAGCTTTCTTT
TRBJ2-3,TRBV29-1,NA,NA,CSVEGQYTDTQYF,TGCAGCGTTGAGGGCCAGTACACAGATACGCAGTATTTT
TRBJ1-4,TRBV5-4,TRBD1,few,CASSLGDRGEKLFF,TGTGCCAGCAGCTTGGGGGACAGGGGTGAAAAACTGTTTTTT
TRBJ2-7,TRBV27,TRBD2,NA,CASSLAGGLDEQYF,TGTGCCAGCAGCCTAGCGGGGGGGCTCGACGAGCAGTACTTC
TRBJ2-7,TRBV5-1,TRBD1,NA,CASSLGQVIYEQYF,TGCGCCAGCAGCTTAGGACAGGTAATCTACGAGCAGTACTTC
TRBJ2-3,TRBV4-2,TRBD2,NA,CASSPRTSGFTDTQYF,TGTGCCAGCAGCCCCCGGACTAGCGGCTTCACAGATACGCAGTATTTT
TRBJ1-5,TRBV9,TRBD1,NA,CASSLGAGGILNQPQHF,TGTGCCAGCAGCCTTGGGGCAGGGGGCATTCTCAATCAGCCCCAGCATTTT
TRBJ1-5,TRBV10-2,NA,NA,CASSGASGIQPQHF,TGCGCCAGCAGTGGGGCTTCAGGGATTCAGCCCCAGCATTTT
TRBJ2-3,TRBV28,NA,NA,CASGRTITADTQYF,TGTGCCAGCGGGAGGACGATAACGGCAGATACGCAGTATTTT
TRBJ1-4,TRBV5-1,TRBD1,NA,CASSHGQGREKLFF,TGCGCCAGCAGCCACGGACAGGGAAGAGAAAAACTGTTTTTT
TRBJ2-1,TRBV6-5,NA,NA,CASTPHGGSYNEQFF,TGTGCCAGCACCCCACACGGGGGCTCCTACAATGAGCAGTTCTTC
TRBJ2-2,TRBV28,NA,NA,CASSFQGGELFF,TGTGCCAGCAGTTTTCAGGGTGGGGAGCTGTTTTTT
TRBJ1-2,TRBV4-3,NA,NA,CASSQDGGYGYTF,TGCGCCAGCAGCCAAGATGGGGGGTATGGCTACACCTTC
TRBJ1-5,TRBV18,NA,NA,CASSPSGNQPQHF,TGTGCCAGCTCACCATCGGGCAATCAGCCCCAGCATTTT
TRBJ1-5,TRBV28,TRBD1,NA,CASTGTGQGVAYSNQPQHF,TGTGCCAGCACGGGCACGGGACAGGGGGTGGCCTATAGCAATCAGCCCCAGCATTTT
TRBJ2-1,TRBV4-1,NA,NA,CASSQERVDEQFF,TGCGCCAGCAGCCAAGAACGGGTCGATGAGCAGTTCTTC
TRBJ1-6,TRBV30,NA,NA,CAWSVSSPLHF,TGTGCCTGGAGTGTCTCTTCACCCCTCCACTTT